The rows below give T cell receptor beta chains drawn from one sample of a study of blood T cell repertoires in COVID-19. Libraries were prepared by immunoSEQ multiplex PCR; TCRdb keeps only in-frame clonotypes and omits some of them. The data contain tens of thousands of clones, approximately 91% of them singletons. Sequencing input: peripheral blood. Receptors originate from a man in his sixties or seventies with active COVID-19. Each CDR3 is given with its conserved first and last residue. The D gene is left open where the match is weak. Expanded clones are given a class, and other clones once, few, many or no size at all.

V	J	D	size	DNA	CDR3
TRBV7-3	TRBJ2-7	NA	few	TGTGCCAGCAGCTTAGGGCAGGGCCAACTCCACGAGCAGTACTTC	CASSLGQGQLHEQYF
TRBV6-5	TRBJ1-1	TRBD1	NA	TGTGCCAGCAGTCAGGGACAGGGGTTCACTGAAGCTTTCTTT	CASSQGQGFTEAFF
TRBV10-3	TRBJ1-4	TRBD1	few	TGTGCCATCAGTGAATCAGCCGACAGGGCGCTTTTTTTT	CAISESADRALFF
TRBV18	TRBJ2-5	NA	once	TGTGCCAGCTCACCACTGATACTCCAAGAGACCCAGTACTTC	CASSPLILQETQYF
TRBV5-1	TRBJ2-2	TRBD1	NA	TGCGCCAGCAGCCCGCGACAGGGGCGGGACACCGGGGAGCTGTTTTTT	CASSPRQGRDTGELFF
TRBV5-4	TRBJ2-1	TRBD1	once	TGTGCCAGCAGCTTGGGGACAGGCGTCTACAATGAGCAGTTCTTC	CASSLGTGVYNEQFF
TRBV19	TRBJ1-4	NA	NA	TGTGCCAGTAGCCAAGGAGGGGCTAATGAAAAACTGTTTTTT	CASSQGGANEKLFF
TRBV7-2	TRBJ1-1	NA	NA	TGTGCCAGCAGCTTAGGGACAGCGAACACTGAAGCTTTCTTT	CASSLGTANTEAFF
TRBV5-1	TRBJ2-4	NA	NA	TGCGCCAGCAGCTTGCGCCCCGGACAGCCCAAAAACATTCAGTACTTC	CASSLRPGQPKNIQYF
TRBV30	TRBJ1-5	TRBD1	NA	TGTGCCTGGAGCGGCGGACAGGGAAGATATCAGCCCCAGCATTTT	CAWSGGQGRYQPQHF
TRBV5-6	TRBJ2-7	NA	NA	TGTGCCAGCAGCTTGGGGCAGGGGAGCTACGAGCAGTACTTC	CASSLGQGSYEQYF
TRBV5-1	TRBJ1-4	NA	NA	TGCGCCAGCAGCTTGCCGCGGGGTACAACTAATGAAAAACTGTTTTTT	CASSLPRGTTNEKLFF
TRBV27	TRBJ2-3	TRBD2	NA	TGTGCCAGCAGTCTACAGGCTAGCGGGGGGCCCGCAGATACGCAGTATTTT	CASSLQASGGPADTQYF
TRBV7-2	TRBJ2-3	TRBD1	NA	TGTGCCAGCAGCCCCTGGGACAGTAGCACAGATACGCAGTATTTT	CASSPWDSSTDTQYF
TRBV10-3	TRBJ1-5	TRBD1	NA	TGTGCCATCAGCTTGGACAGGGAGGGGTTTCAGCCCCAGCATTTT	CAISLDREGFQPQHF
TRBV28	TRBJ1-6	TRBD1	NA	TGTGCCAGCAGTTTAGGGACAGCCTCCTATAATTCACCCCTCCACTTT	CASSLGTASYNSPLHF
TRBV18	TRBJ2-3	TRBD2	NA	TGTGCCAGCTCACTATACCGACTAGCGGGGGACTCTAGCACAGATACGCAGTATTTT	CASSLYRLAGDSSTDTQYF
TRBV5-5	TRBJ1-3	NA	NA	TGTGCCAGCAGCTTAGGCTCCGTACGGGGGTCGGGAAACACCATATATTTT	CASSLGSVRGSGNTIYF